The entry that follows covers one TCR beta chain sequence. It has no known antigen specificity. The sample holds no much larger clone one base away, and base qualities are not on file. No immune events, such as infections, were documented for the healthy donors during the collection period. Blood repertoires from healthy donors were used as a training cohort for calibrating time-dependent variance in a beta-binomial model of differential abundance of T-cell clones. The training cohort comprised roughly ten healthy donors, 3 female and 7 male. An age range of roughly 29 to 70 years, with an average of about 45 years, was recorded for the donors. Whole blood from each healthy donor was obtained from a commercial supplier and was collected at three time points two to three weeks apart. For immunosequencing, genomic DNA was extracted from unsorted whole blood. Compared with germline, V lacks 6 bases and J lacks 5 bases; bases without a gene match: 5. CDR1 and CDR2 were assigned from the germline V gene as SQVTM and ANQGSEA. Reading from cysteine to phenylalanine, the CDR3 counts 13 amino acids. Only the CDR3 portion is preserved as DNA: 39 bases, with reading frame beginning at the first base.

TCRbeta CDR3 regions were profiled by bias-controlled multiplex PCR amplification of genomic DNA with the immunoSEQ Assay. The published analysis was carried out like this. To quantify the absolute abundance of each unique TCRbeta CDR3 region, the sequences were collapsed and filtered. Differential abundance was tested with two models: a binomial (Fisher-equivalent) model and a beta-binomial model that adds time-dependent variance fitted from healthy donors. Clones with fewer than 5 combined templates were removed, and differential abundance was called for clones with a Benjamini-Hochberg FDR below 0.01. In the beta-binomial model, variance was expressed as a function of the total template count across the two samples, in the form v = (b*log(k)+a)^2. Held by TCRdb, this immuneACCESS table contains in-frame sequences only and omits some clones. Under half of the omission traces to an unresolved V gene where checked; the cause of the rest is unknown. D and trimming were read from the DNA, whereas the V and J calls and clone size are those reported in that table. Recorded for this sample are 100,000 or so clones; 88% of them occurred a single time. Together, the top ten hold around an eighth of the sample.

The data originate from a study of identifying expanded T cells in peripheral blood (dated by TCRdb to 2018 to 2020). With regard to the full study: Four technical replicates, made by sequencing separate aliquots from the same pool of genomic DNA, were compared pairwise.

Paper-wide results and their limitations: Between technical replicates the binomial model flagged 1 to 1.5 differentially abundant clones, whereas over two weeks the binomial model flagged about 15 and over about four weeks around 20. Both the number of clones called differentially abundant and the false-positive rate were significantly reduced by the beta-binomial model across all healthy-donor time intervals. In all healthy donors, the variance in clone template counts between samples taken about 14 days apart rose significantly as total template count increased. The authors expected biological variance in healthy repertoires might increase further over much longer intervals such as months to years.

The TCR originated in a person aged 18 to 75 in good health. Specimen: blood. The V and J genes are TRBV29-1 and TRBJ2-7, and TRBD1 aligns with 12 junction nucleotides. The nucleotides are TGCAGCGTCGGGACAGGGGGCGTCGACGAGCAGTACTTC. Its translation reads: CSVGTGGVDEQYF.